These T cell receptor beta chains were read from a single sample in a study of T cells after yellow fever vaccination. TCRdb reprocessed the 5' RACE reads via MiXCR and lists one record per CDR3 protein. The sample lists about 300,000 distinct CDR3 sequences, 8.7% occurring once. Sequenced material: CD4+ T cells sorted from PBMCs, taken 5 days after the yellow fever booster vaccination. These receptors came from a man aged 18 to 29 who received the YFV17D yellow fever vaccine. Both conserved end residues are part of each CDR3. D genes are given only for firm matches. Clone size is shown for a subset of rows, as once, few, many or a class of expanded clone.

j_gene | abundance | d_gene | v_gene | CDR3aa | CDR3nt
TRBJ1-1 | many | - | TRBV29-1 | CSVRVIVTEAFF | TGCAGCGTTCGTGTTATTGTAACTGAAGCTTTCTTT
TRBJ2-1 | - | - | TRBV4-3 | CASSHEGGSSYNEQFF | TGCGCCAGCAGCCACGAGGGGGGCAGCTCCTACAATGAGCAGTTCTTC
TRBJ1-2 | - | - | TRBV7-8 | CASSFSRGYGYTF | TGTGCCAGCAGCTTCTCTAGGGGCTATGGCTACACCTTC
TRBJ1-1 | - | - | TRBV20-1 | CSARPQPNTEAFF | TGCAGTGCTAGACCACAGCCGAACACTGAAGCTTTCTTT
TRBJ1-1 | - | TRBD1 | TRBV25-1 | CASSPQVGDRAFGTGAFF | TGTGCCAGCAGCCCTCAAGTCGGGGACAGGGCCTTTGGAACTGGTGCTTTCTTT
TRBJ2-2 | - | - | TRBV4-2 | CASSQGAGPTGELFF | TGTGCCAGCAGCCAAGGGGCCGGGCCCACCGGGGAGCTGTTTTTT
TRBJ2-3 | - | - | TRBV25-1 | CASSDHRSTDTQYF | TGTGCCAGCAGTGACCACAGATCCACAGATACGCAGTATTTT
TRBJ2-7 | many | - | TRBV5-1 | CASSRDSAYEQYF | TGCGCCAGCAGCAGGGACTCCGCCTACGAGCAGTACTTC
TRBJ1-2 | few | - | TRBV6-2/TRBV6-3 | CASSYSSLLKYGYTF | TGTGCCAGCAGTTACTCTTCACTACTCAAATATGGCTACACCTTC
TRBJ2-5 | few | - | TRBV6-1 | CASSEPGSWETQYF | TGTGCCAGCAGTGAACCAGGTAGCTGGGAGACCCAGTACTTC
TRBJ2-3 | - | - | TRBV4-3 | CASSQNGGQTDTQYF | TGCGCCAGCAGCCAGAATGGGGGGCAGACAGATACGCAGTATTTT
TRBJ2-5 | - | - | TRBV2 | CASRIEETQYF | TGTGCCAGTCGTATCGAAGAGACCCAGTACTTC
TRBJ2-1 | - | TRBD2 | TRBV12-3/TRBV12-4 | CASSIWRGYNEQFF | TGTGCCAGCAGTATTTGGCGGGGGTACAATGAGCAGTTCTTC
TRBJ2-2 | few | TRBD1 | TRBV2 | CASSGTGFIGELFF | TGTGCCAGCAGTGGGACAGGGTTCATCGGGGAGCTGTTTTTT
TRBJ2-1 | - | TRBD2 | TRBV7-7 | CASSPRLAGENNELFF | TGTGCTAGCAGCCCACGACTAGCGGGGGAGAACAATGAGCTGTTCTTC
TRBJ1-6 | many | - | TRBV12-3/TRBV12-4 | CASSFGANSPLHF | TGTGCCAGCAGTTTCGGGGCTAATTCACCCCTCCACTTT
TRBJ2-2 | - | - | TRBV5-8 | CASSPPRGTPFDGELFF | TGTGCCAGCAGCCCGCCTAGGGGGACACCGTTTGACGGGGAGCTGTTTTTT
TRBJ1-6 | - | - | TRBV7-2 | CASTDRFVSPLHF | TGTGCCAGCACCGACCGCTTTGTTTCACCCCTCCACTTT
TRBJ1-1 | - | - | TRBV5-1 | CASSPRAVRGTEAFF | TGCGCCAGCAGCCCCCGGGCAGTTCGGGGCACTGAAGCTTTCTTT
TRBJ2-2 | many | - | TRBV15 | CATSKLGELFF | TGTGCCACCAGCAAATTAGGGGAGCTGTTTTTT
TRBJ1-5 | - | - | TRBV6-5 | CASSHSTNQPQHF | TGTGCCAGCAGCCACTCGACCAATCAGCCCCAGCATTTT
TRBJ2-7 | few | TRBD1 | TRBV28 | CASSTPGQGRFYEQYF | TGTGCCAGCAGTACCCCGGGACAGGGGCGTTTCTACGAGCAGTACTTC
TRBJ2-1 | few | TRBD2 | TRBV6-2/TRBV6-3 | CASSTEGRGGSEQFF | TGTGCCAGCAGCACGGAGGGGCGGGGGGGAAGTGAGCAGTTCTTC
TRBJ1-5 | - | - | TRBV7-2 | CASSSGDSNQPQHF | TGTGCCAGCAGTTCCGGGGATAGCAATCAGCCCCAGCATTTT
TRBJ1-2 | few | - | TRBV28 | CASSPLDRSYGYTF | TGTGCCAGCAGCCCATTGGACCGATCCTATGGCTACACCTTC
TRBJ1-1 | few | TRBD1 | TRBV15 | CATAGQFGGTEAFF | TGTGCCACCGCGGGACAGTTCGGGGGCACTGAAGCTTTCTTT
TRBJ1-1 | few | - | TRBV12-3/TRBV12-4 | CASTPQGYQAFF | TGTGCCAGCACCCCACAGGGTTACCAAGCTTTCTTT
TRBJ2-5 | few | - | TRBV5-1 | CASSLSGPTRETQYF | TGCGCCAGCAGCCTGAGCGGTCCGACGAGGGAGACCCAGTACTTC
TRBJ2-2 | many | - | TRBV9 | CASSLTQFTGELFF | TGTGCCAGCAGCTTGACTCAGTTCACCGGGGAGCTGTTTTTT
TRBJ1-4 | - | - | TRBV5-1 | CASSREGGFEKLFF | TGCGCCAGCAGTCGAGAAGGAGGGTTTGAAAAACTGTTTTTT
TRBJ1-2 | few | TRBD1 | TRBV6-1 | CASSTQGESYGYTF | TGTGCCAGCAGCACACAGGGGGAGAGCTATGGCTACACCTTC
TRBJ2-2 | few | TRBD1 | TRBV7-2 | CASRSSGQGSGELFF | TGTGCCAGCAGATCTTCTGGACAGGGTTCCGGGGAGCTGTTTTTT
TRBJ1-2 | - | TRBD1 | TRBV2 | CASSRQGEGYTF | TGTGCCAGCAGTCGACAGGGAGAAGGCTACACCTTC
TRBJ1-2 | few | - | TRBV28 | CASSPPIHGYTF | TGTGCCAGCAGTCCTCCCATTCATGGCTACACCTTC
TRBJ1-4 | - | - | TRBV27 | CASSGGAGWNEKLFF | TGTGCCAGCTCTGGAGGGGCCGGGTGGAATGAAAAACTGTTTTTT
TRBJ2-5 | few | - | TRBV7-3 | CASSLDREQTQYF | TGTGCCAGCAGCTTAGACCGGGAACAGACCCAGTACTTC
TRBJ2-2 | - | - | TRBV7-9 | CASSLSSRANTGELFF | TGTGCCAGCAGCCTCAGTTCGCGGGCGAACACCGGGGAGCTGTTTTTT
TRBJ1-5 | - | - | TRBV20-1 | CSARGSKNQPQHF | TGCAGTGCGAGAGGGTCCAAGAATCAGCCCCAGCATTTT
TRBJ1-1 | many | - | TRBV5-1 | CASSLGLNTEAFF | TGTGCCAGCAGTCTGGGGTTGAACACTGAAGCTTTCTTT
TRBJ2-2 | - | TRBD2 | TRBV5-1 | CASSVRTSGGLRAGELFF | TGCGCCAGCAGCGTTCGGACTAGCGGGGGCCTTAGGGCCGGGGAGCTGTTTTTT
TRBJ1-2 | few | TRBD1 | TRBV7-9 | CASSSGQPGYGYTF | TGTGCCAGCAGCTCGGGACAGCCCGGTTATGGCTACACCTTC
TRBJ1-1 | few | - | TRBV12-5 | CASGSTPGGRAFF | TGTGCTAGTGGTTCCACACCAGGAGGTAGAGCTTTCTTT
TRBJ2-1 | many | - | TRBV10-3 | CAISESAPPVTEQFF | TGTGCCATCAGTGAGTCAGCGCCCCCGGTTACTGAGCAGTTCTTC
TRBJ2-7 | - | - | TRBV20-1 | CSARWGRSDEQYF | TGCAGTGCCCGATGGGGACGTAGCGACGAGCAGTACTTC
TRBJ2-2 | few | - | TRBV5-1 | CASSLTIREGLGGSGELFF | TGCGCCAGCAGCTTGACCATACGCGAGGGCCTAGGGGGGTCCGGGGAGCTGTTTTTT
TRBJ2-7 | many | TRBD2 | TRBV4-1 | CASSPGTSGGIYEQYF | TGCGCCAGCAGCCCCGGGACTAGCGGGGGGATTTACGAGCAGTACTTC
TRBJ1-1 | - | - | TRBV19 | CASSIQNTEAFF | TGTGCCAGTAGTATCCAGAACACTGAAGCTTTCTTT
TRBJ1-1 | - | - | TRBV7-2 | CASSSRWGGGTEAFF | TGTGCCAGCAGCTCAAGGTGGGGGGGTGGCACTGAAGCTTTCTTT
TRBJ2-3 | few | TRBD2 | TRBV23-1 | CASSQFGSSGGCTDTQYF | TGCGCCAGCAGTCAATTCGGTTCGAGCGGGGGGTGCACAGATACGCAGTATTTT
TRBJ1-4 | - | - | TRBV7-9 | CASSFGGFLNEKLFF | TGTGCCAGCAGCTTTGGCGGTTTTCTTAATGAAAAACTGTTTTTT
TRBJ2-2 | few | - | TRBV5-1 | CASSLIEDGELFF | TGCGCCAGCAGCTTGATTGAGGACGGGGAGCTGTTTTTT
TRBJ2-3 | - | TRBD1 | TRBV20-1 | CSASLRDRGYSQEGDTQYF | TGCAGTGCTAGCCTCCGGGACAGGGGATACTCCCAAGAGGGGGATACGCAGTATTTT
TRBJ1-4 | many | - | TRBV12-3/TRBV12-4 | CASHSGGQRINEKLFF | TGTGCCAGCCACTCCGGAGGGCAGAGGATTAATGAAAAACTGTTTTTT
TRBJ1-6 | few | TRBD1 | TRBV6-5 | CASSGQGVGNSPLHF | TGTGCCAGCAGTGGACAGGGGGTTGGAAATTCACCCCTCCACTTT
TRBJ2-5 | - | TRBD2 | TRBV25-1 | CASSNMGGAGTQYF | TGTGCCAGCAGTAACATGGGAGGGGCCGGGACCCAGTACTTC
TRBJ1-4 | - | TRBD1 | TRBV5-5 | CASSALGTVREKLFF | TGTGCCAGCAGCGCCCTAGGGACAGTCAGAGAAAAACTGTTTTTT
TRBJ2-5 | once | - | TRBV29-1 | CSAGAGRETQYF | TGCAGCGCCGGGGCAGGGAGGGAGACCCAGTACTTC